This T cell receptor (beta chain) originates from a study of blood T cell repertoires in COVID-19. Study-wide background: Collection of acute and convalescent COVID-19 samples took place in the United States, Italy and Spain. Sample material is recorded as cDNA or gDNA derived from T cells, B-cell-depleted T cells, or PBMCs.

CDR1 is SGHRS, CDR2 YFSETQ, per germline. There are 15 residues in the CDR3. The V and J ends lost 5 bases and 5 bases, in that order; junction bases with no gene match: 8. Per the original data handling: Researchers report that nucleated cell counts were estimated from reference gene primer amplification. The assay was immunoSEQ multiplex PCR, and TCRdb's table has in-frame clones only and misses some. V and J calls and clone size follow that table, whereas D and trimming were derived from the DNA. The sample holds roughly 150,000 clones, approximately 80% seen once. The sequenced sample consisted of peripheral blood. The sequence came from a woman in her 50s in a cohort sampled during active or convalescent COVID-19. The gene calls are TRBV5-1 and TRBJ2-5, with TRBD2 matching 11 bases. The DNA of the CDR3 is TGCGCCAGCAGACGTAGCGGGGGGGTACGGGAGACCCAGTACTTC. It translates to CASRRSGGVRETQYF.